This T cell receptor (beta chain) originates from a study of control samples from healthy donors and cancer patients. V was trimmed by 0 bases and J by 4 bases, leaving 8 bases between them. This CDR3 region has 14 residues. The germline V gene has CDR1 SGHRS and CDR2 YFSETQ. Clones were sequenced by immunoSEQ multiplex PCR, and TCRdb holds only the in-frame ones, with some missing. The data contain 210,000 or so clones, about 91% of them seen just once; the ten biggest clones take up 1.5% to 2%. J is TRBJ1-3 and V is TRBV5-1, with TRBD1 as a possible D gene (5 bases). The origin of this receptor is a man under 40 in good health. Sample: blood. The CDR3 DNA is TGCGCCAGCAGCTTGGGACAGTCCGGAAACACCATATATTTT. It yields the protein CASSLGQSGNTIYF.